The 14 T cell receptor beta chains given below trace back to one sample, sequenced in a study of CD8 T cells in ankylosing spondylitis. Using its own MiXCR run on the 5' RACE reads, TCRdb lists one record per CDR3 protein. The table shows about 390,000 distinct CDR3 sequences, with 20% to 25% occurring only once. For these TCRs, the target antigens are not known. Study conclusions and caveats: What seemed typical of ankylosing spondylitis blood was a TCR beta motif built from several highly homologous variants.

The specimen sequenced was blood, either unsorted or a sorted T cell fraction (not recorded which). Source of these receptors: a male donor with ankylosing spondylitis.

This clonotype was found many times. V is TRBV12-3 or TRBV12-4 and J is TRBJ2-5, with 10 bases fitting TRBD2. Losses at the gene ends were 1 base for V and 5 bases for J; bases not matched to a gene: 4. This CDR3 comprises 15 residues. The CDR3: CASSLGLAGVETQYF. The CDR3 coding sequence is TGTGCCAGCAGTTTAGGGCTAGCGGGAGTGGAGACCCAGTACTTC.

This clonotype came up many times. The chain couples TRBV7-2 to TRBJ2-7; unclear D gene. Trimming shortened V by 1 base and J by 6 bases, and 10 bases separated the two germline ends. The CDR3 is 13 amino acids. Germline values: CDR1 SGHTA, CDR2 FQGNSA. CDR3 coding DNA: TGTGCCAGCAGCTTAGTAGGCGGCCGCGAGCAGTACTTC. It is translated as CASSLVGGREQYF.

This clonotype was detected a few times. The V and J genes are TRBV7-8 and TRBJ2-7; the D gene is possibly TRBD2 (6 bases). Germline V gene sequence: CDR1 SGHVS, CDR2 FQNEAQ. This CDR3 has 15 amino acids. The V gene lost 1 base and the J gene lost 0 bases, with 10 bases spanning the gap. CDR3 residues: CASSLGGGNSYEQYF. DNA for the CDR3: TGTGCCAGCAGCTTAGGCGGCGGGAACTCCTACGAGCAGTACTTC.

The sample holds a few counts of this clonotype. CDR3 DNA: TGCGCCAGCAGCTTGGGTGTTGGCCTAGATGCCGGGGAGCTGTTTTTT. Translation gives CASSLGVGLDAGELFF. The rearrangement uses TRBV5-1 and TRBJ2-2; no clear D gene. Looked up from germline, CDR1 is SGHRS and CDR2 is YFSETQ. The CDR3 contains 16 residues. Trimming removed 0 bases at V and 6 bases at J, with 15 bases between.

This clonotype was picked up many times. The chain combines TRBV29-1 with TRBJ2-7, with 7 bases aligning to TRBD2. Germline V gives CDR1 SQVTM, CDR2 ANQGSEA. With V trimmed by 7 bases and J by 6 bases, 6 bases remained unmatched. This CDR3 contains 11 residues. This chain's CDR3 is CSAERGGEQYF. CDR3 DNA: TGCAGCGCTGAGCGGGGTGGCGAGCAGTACTTC.

This clonotype was seen more than once but under ten times. The CDR3 sequence: CASSQDSSPRGYTF. CDR3 sequence (DNA): TGTGCCAGCAGCCAAGATTCCTCCCCGAGAGGCTACACCTTC. The rearrangement uses TRBV3-1 and TRBJ1-2; D not certain. CDR1 and CDR2 (germline): LGHDT, YNNKEL (reference sequence). The ends were cut back, 0 bases at V and 8 bases at J, with 13 bases in the middle. The CDR3 has 14 amino acids.

This clonotype was counted a few times. V gene TRBV7-2 combines with J gene TRBJ1-2, with D tentatively TRBD1 (6 bases). The germline gives CDR1 SGHTA, CDR2 FQGNSA. The germline V and J ends were trimmed by 1 base and 3 bases, with 15 bases remaining between them. The CDR3 has 16 amino acids. The CDR3 region is CASSLVRGALDYGYTF. The DNA of the CDR3 is TGTGCCAGCAGCTTAGTCCGGGGGGCGCTTGACTATGGCTACACCTTC.

There are a few counts of this clonotype. The chain joins TRBV12-5 to TRBJ2-3, with D tentatively TRBD2 (6 bases). This CDR3 spans 14 amino acids. Per germline, CDR1 LGHNT and CDR2 FRNRAP. V was pared by 3 bases and J by 4 bases, with 11 bases between. The CDR3 is CASGLTSSSDTQYF. CDR3 DNA: TGTGCTAGTGGTTTAACTAGCTCGTCAGATACGCAGTATTTT.

The rearrangement links TRBV11-2 to TRBJ2-1; 9 bases line up with TRBD1. The CDR3 spans 16 residues. The V and J ends lost 4 bases and 3 bases, in that order; junction bases with no gene match: 7. Germline V lookup: CDR1 SGHAT, CDR2 FQNNGV. As DNA, the CDR3 is TGTGCCAGCAGCTCCACCGGGACAGGGAGCTACAATGAGCAGTTCTTC. Encoded protein: CASSSTGTGSYNEQFF. The complete variable domain, with remaining parts taken from reference TRBV11-2 and TRBJ2-1, reads EAGVAQSPRYKIIEKRQSVAFWCNPISGHATLYWYQQILGQGPKLLIQFQNNGVVDDSQLPKDRFSAERLKGVDSTLKIQPAKLEDSAVYLCASSSTGTGSYNEQFFGPGTRLTVL.

V gene TRBV7-9 combines with J gene TRBJ1-1; D is unclear. The V and J ends lost 8 bases and 0 bases respectively, with 10 bases between them. The germline CDR1 and CDR2 sequences are SEHNR and FQNEAQ (reference sequence). CDR3 length: 13 residues. The CDR3 coding sequence is TGTGCCAGCGCATCGGGAGTGAACACTGAAGCTTTCTTT. Residues: CASASGVNTEAFF.

This clonotype appeared a few times. V gene TRBV11-1 combines with J gene TRBJ2-5; D tentatively reads TRBD1 or TRBD2 (5 bases each). The germline gives CDR1 SGHAT, CDR2 FQDESV (reference sequence). The CDR3 consists of 14 residues. Trimming stripped 4 bases from V and 2 bases from J, with 11 bases between. The CDR3 sequence is CASSWGTVQETQYF. CDR3 nucleotide sequence: TGTGCCAGCAGCTGGGGGACCGTACAAGAGACCCAGTACTTC.

This clonotype has just a few counts. The CDR3 DNA reads TGTGCCAGCAGCTTATTCCTCGGTGGGGGGTACAATGAGCAGTTCTTC. Translating it yields CASSLFLGGGYNEQFF. This chain uses TRBV7-2 with TRBJ2-1; a weak D match, TRBD2 (6 bases). Germline V gene sequence: CDR1 SGHTA, CDR2 FQGNSA. The CDR3 spans 16 residues. The V gene lost 2 bases and the J gene lost 4 bases, with 15 bases spanning the gap.

This clonotype showed up just once. CDR3 nucleotides: TGTGCCAGCAGCTCCGGAATCCGGGGGCCCACTGAAGCTTTCTTT. Its protein product is CASSSGIRGPTEAFF. J is TRBJ1-1 and V is TRBV7-2; D may be TRBD1 (6 bases). V was clipped by 4 bases and J by 4 bases, with 16 bases between them. Germline lookup yields CDR1 SGHTA and CDR2 FQGNSA. The CDR3 is 15 amino acids.

The chain is built from TRBV28 and TRBJ1-2, with TRBD1 matching 7 bases. Germline-derived CDR1 and CDR2 are MDHEN and SYDVKM. V shed 3 bases, J shed 6 bases, and the junction held 4 bases outside the gene matches. CDR3 length: 13 residues. Written as DNA, the CDR3 is TGTGCCAGCAGTTTTGACAGGGTGAATGGCTACACCTTC. Encoded protein: CASSFDRVNGYTF.